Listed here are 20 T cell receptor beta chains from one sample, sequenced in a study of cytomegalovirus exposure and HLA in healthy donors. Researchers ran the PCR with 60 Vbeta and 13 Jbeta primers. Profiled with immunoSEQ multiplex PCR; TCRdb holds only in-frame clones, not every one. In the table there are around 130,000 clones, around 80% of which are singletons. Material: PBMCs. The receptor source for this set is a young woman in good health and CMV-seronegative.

The CDR3 DNA reads TGTGCCACCGGACTGTACAATGAGCAGTTCTTC. Its protein is CATGLYNEQFF. This chain connects TRBV2 to TRBJ2-1; a possible D gene is TRBD2 (5 bases). CDR1 is SNHLY, CDR2 FYNNEI, per germline. The CDR3 has 11 amino acids. V was cut by 10 bases and J by 4 bases, with 8 bases left in between.

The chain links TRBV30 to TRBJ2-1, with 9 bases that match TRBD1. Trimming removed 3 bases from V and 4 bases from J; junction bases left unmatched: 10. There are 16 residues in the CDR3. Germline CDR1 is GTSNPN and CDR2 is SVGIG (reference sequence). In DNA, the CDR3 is TGTGCCTGGAGCGTGGACAGGGGCCCCCGTTACAATGAGCAGTTCTTC. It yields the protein CAWSVDRGPRYNEQFF.

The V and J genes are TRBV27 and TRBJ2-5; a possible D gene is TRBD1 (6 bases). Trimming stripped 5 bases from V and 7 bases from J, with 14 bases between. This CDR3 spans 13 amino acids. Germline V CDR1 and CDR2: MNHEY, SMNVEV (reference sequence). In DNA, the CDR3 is TGTGCCAGCAGTCCCTACAGGGTTGGGACCCAGTACTTC. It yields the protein CASSPYRVGTQYF.

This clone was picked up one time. CDR3 bases: TGTGCCAGCAGCTTGGGACTAGAAACAATTGAGCAGTTCTTC. It specifies CASSLGLETIEQFF. The V call is TRBV5-6, the J call TRBJ2-1, with a weak D call TRBD2 (6 bases). The CDR3 is 14 residues long. Trimming removed 0 bases at V and 9 bases at J, with 13 bases between. Germline V gene sequence: CDR1 SGHDT, CDR2 YYEEEE.

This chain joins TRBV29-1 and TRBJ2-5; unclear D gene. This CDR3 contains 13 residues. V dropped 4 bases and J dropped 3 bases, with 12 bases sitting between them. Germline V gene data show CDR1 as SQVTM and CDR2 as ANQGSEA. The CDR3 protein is CSVGRRLEETQYF. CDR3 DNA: TGCAGCGTTGGGCGCAGGCTGGAAGAGACCCAGTACTTC.

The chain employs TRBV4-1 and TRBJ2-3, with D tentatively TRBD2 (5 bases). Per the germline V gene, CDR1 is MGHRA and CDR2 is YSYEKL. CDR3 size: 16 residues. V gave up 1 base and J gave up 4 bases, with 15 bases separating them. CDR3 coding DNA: TGCGCCAGCAGCCAAGTTGGACGGGATAGGGCAGATACGCAGTATTTT. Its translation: CASSQVGRDRADTQYF.

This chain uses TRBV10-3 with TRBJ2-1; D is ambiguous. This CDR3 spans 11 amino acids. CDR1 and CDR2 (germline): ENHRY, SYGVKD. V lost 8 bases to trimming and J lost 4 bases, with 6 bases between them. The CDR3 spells CAILQYNEQFF. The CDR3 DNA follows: TGTGCCATCTTACAGTACAATGAGCAGTTCTTC.

The CDR3 is CASSLSGIRAGSTDTQYF. The CDR3 DNA follows: TGCGCCAGCAGCTTGTCGGGTATTCGTGCGGGATCCACAGATACGCAGTATTTT. This chain connects TRBV5-1 to TRBJ2-3; D possibly corresponds to TRBD2 (6 bases). CDR1 SGHRS and CDR2 YFSETQ come from the germline V gene. V lost 1 base to trimming and J lost 2 bases, with 20 bases between them. This CDR3 contains 18 residues.

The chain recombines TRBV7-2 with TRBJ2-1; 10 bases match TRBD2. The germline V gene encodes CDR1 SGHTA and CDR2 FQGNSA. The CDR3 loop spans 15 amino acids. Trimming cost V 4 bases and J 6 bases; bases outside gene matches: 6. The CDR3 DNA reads TGTGCCAGCAGCTCAAGCGGGAGGGCCATCAATGAGCAGTTCTTC. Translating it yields CASSSSGRAINEQFF.

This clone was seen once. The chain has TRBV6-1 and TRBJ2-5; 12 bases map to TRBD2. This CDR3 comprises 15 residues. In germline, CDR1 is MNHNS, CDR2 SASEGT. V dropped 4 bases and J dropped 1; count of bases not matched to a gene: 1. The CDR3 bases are TGTGCCAGCAGTGCACTAGCGGGGGGCCAAGAGACCCAGTACTTC. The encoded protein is CASSALAGGQETQYF.

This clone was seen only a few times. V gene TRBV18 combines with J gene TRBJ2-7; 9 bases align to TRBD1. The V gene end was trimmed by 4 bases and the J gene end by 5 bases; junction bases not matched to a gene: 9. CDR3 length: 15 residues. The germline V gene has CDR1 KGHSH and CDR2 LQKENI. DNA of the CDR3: TGTGCCAGCTCACTACCCGGGACAGGGCCCCACGAGCAGTACTTC. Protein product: CASSLPGTGPHEQYF. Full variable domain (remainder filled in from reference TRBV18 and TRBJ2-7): NAGVMQNPRHLVRRRGQEARLRCSPMKGHSHVYWYRQLPEEGLKFMVYLQKENIIDESGMPKERFSAEFPKEGPSILRIQQVVRGDSAAYFCASSLPGTGPHEQYFGPGTRLTVT.

The CDR3 loop reads CASSQPLGQNYGYTF. The CDR3 DNA reads TGCGCCAGCAGCCAACCATTGGGACAGAACTATGGCTACACCTTC. The chain couples TRBV4-1 to TRBJ1-2; TRBD1 matches 7 bases. V lost 2 bases and J lost 2; bases outside the gene matches: 5. This CDR3 region has 15 residues. Germline CDR1 and CDR2: MGHRA and YSYEKL.

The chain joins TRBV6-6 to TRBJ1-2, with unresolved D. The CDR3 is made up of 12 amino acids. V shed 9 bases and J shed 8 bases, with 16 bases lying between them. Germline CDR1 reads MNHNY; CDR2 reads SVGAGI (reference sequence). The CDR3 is CASFGEVRGYTF. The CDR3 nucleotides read TGTGCCAGTTTCGGGGAGGTGCGGGGCTACACCTTC.

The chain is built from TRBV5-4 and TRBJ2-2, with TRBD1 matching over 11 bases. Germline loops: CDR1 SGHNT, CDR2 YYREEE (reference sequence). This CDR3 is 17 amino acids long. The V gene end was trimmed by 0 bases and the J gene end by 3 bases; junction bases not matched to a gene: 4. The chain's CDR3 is CASSLAGQGAHTGELFF. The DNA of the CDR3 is TGTGCCAGCAGCTTGGCCGGACAGGGGGCGCACACCGGGGAGCTGTTTTTT.

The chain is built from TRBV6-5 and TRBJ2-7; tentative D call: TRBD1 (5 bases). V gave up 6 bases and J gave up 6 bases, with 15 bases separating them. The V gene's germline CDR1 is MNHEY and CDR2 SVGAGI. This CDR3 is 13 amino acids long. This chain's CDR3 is CASRYDSSTEQYF. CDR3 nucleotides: TGTGCCAGCAGGTACGACAGTTCCACCGAGCAGTACTTC.

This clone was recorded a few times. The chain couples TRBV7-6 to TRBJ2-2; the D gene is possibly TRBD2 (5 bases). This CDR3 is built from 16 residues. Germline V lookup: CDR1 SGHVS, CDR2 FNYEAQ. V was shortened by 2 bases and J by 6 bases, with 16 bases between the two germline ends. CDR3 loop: CASSLLSDGISGELFF. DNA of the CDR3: TGTGCCAGCAGCTTATTGAGTGACGGGATCTCCGGGGAGCTGTTTTTT. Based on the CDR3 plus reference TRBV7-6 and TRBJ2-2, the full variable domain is GAGVSQSPRYKVTKRGQDVALRCDPISGHVSLYWYRQALGQGPEFLTYFNYEAQQDKSGLPNDRFSAERPEGSISTLTIQRTEQRDSAMYRCASSLLSDGISGELFFGEGSRLTVL.

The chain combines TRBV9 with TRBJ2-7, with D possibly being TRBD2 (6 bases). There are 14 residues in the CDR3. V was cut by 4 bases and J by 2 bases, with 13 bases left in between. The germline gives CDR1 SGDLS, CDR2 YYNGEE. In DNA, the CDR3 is TGTGCCAGCAGCTTCCGGGACTCGGCCTACGAGCAGTACTTC. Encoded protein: CASSFRDSAYEQYF. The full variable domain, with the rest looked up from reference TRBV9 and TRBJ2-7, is DSGVTQTPKHLITATGQRVTLRCSPRSGDLSVYWYQQSLDQGLQFLIQYYNGEERAKGNILERFSAQQFPDLHSELNLSSLELGDSALYFCASSFRDSAYEQYFGPGTRLTVT.

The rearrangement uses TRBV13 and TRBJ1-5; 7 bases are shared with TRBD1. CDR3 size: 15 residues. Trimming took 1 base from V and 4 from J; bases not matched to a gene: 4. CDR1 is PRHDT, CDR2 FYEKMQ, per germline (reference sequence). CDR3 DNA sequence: TGTGCCAGCAGCTTAGCTGGGACAGAAAATCAGCCCCAGCATTTT. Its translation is CASSLAGTENQPQHF.

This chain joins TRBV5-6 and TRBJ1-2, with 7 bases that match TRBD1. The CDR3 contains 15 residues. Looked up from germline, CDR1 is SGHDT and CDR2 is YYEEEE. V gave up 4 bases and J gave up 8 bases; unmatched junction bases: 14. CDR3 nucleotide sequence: TGTGCCAGCAGCCCGAGACAGGGCATAGCATGGGGCTACACCTTC. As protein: CASSPRQGIAWGYTF.

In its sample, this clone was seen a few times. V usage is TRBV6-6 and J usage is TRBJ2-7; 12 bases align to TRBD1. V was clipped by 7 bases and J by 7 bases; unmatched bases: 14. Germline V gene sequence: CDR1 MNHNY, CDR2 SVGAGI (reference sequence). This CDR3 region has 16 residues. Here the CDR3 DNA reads TGTGCCAGCACTTTAAATGACGGGACAGGGGGCCGGGAGCAGTACTTC. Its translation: CASTLNDGTGGREQYF.